In this sample, the clone carrying this T cell receptor beta chain turned up a few times. Its antigen is not known. The study, taken as a whole, reports: Greatest tumor Treg TCR overlap was with tumor naive CD4+ cells. Tumor memory CD4+ T cell TCR gene usage clustered with blood and lymph node memory CD4+ cells and lymph node naive CD4+ cells.

Deletions cut 1 base from V and 5 bases from J, with 8 bases between. Per the germline V gene, CDR1 is DFQATT and CDR2 is SNEGSKA (reference sequence). This CDR3 is built from 12 residues. Full-length variable regions came from constant-region reverse primers plus semi-nested Nested Universal Primer A PCR. One entry per CDR3 protein results from TCRdb running MiXCR on the 5' RACE reads. The data hold about 7,200 distinct CDR3 sequences, with 35% to 45% observed a single time. The chain recombines TRBV20-1 with TRBJ1-1, with D unclear. This receptor was obtained from a female donor with breast cancer. The sequencing input was memory CD4+ T cells sorted from blood. Specified subset: memory CD4+ T cells, CD4+CD45RO+CD25-. The CDR3 reads CSARAFGTEAFF. As DNA, the CDR3 is TGCAGTGCTAGAGCCTTTGGGACTGAAGCTTTCTTT.